Given below is one TCR beta chain in context. These data belong to a study of blood T cell repertoires in COVID-19. Study-wide background: COVID-19 samples from acute and convalescent phases originated in the United States, Italy and Spain. Sources were T cells, B-cell-depleted T cells, or PBMCs; the material itself was cDNA or gDNA.

The trim removed 4 bases at V and 2 bases at J, leaving 12 bases unmatched. The CDR3 runs 17 residues. The germline V gene has CDR1 SGDLS and CDR2 YYNGEE. Authors' methods: Reference gene primers were amplified, and this amplification served to estimate nucleated cell counts. Some clones are missing from TCRdb's copy, which holds only in-frame ones; the method was immunoSEQ multiplex PCR. Clone size and V and J calls were adopted from that table, with D and trimming inferred from the DNA. The sample records more than 120,000 clones, approximately 86% being singletons. The TCR comes from a woman aged 50 to 65 with acute or convalescent COVID-19. The sample comprised peripheral blood. The chain links TRBV9 to TRBJ2-7; 10 bases align to TRBD1. The CDR3 DNA reads TGTGCCAGCAGCTTTAGGGGGGGACAGGGGCACCCCTACGAGCAGTACTTC. Its protein is CASSFRGGQGHPYEQYF.